The 15 T cell receptor beta chains below all came from one sample that was sequenced in a study of T-cell memory formation after mild COVID-19. TCRdb processed the 5' RACE reads anew with MiXCR; each CDR3 protein has one entry. This sample carries 240,000 or so distinct CDR3 sequences, 8% to 9.5% of them seen once, and the ten largest clones take roughly 21%. The sample taken for sequencing was PBMCs or a T cell subset sorted from them (not recorded which). These receptors all stem from a young man who had mild COVID-19 (a few samples of this study predate the infection). Cell type and time point are not known.

This clonotype was seen more than once but under ten times. The chain couples TRBV7-9 to TRBJ1-1, with a weak D call TRBD1 (5 bases). V gave up 3 bases and J gave up 1 base, with 12 bases separating them. Germline CDR1 SEHNR, CDR2 FQNEAQ (reference sequence). The CDR3 has 15 amino acids. The CDR3 sequence is CASSFGQGSNTEAFF. The CDR3 region has the DNA TGTGCCAGCAGCTTCGGTCAGGGTTCGAACACTGAAGCTTTCTTT.

The chain carries TRBV7-8 and TRBJ1-4; D uncertain. CDR3 length: 12 amino acids. Germline assignment: CDR1 SGHVS and CDR2 FQNEAQ. The V end lost 2 bases, the J end lost 7 bases, and 5 bases lay between the germline ends. The CDR3 coding sequence is TGTGCCAGCAGCTTACCTGGTGAAAAACTGTTTTTT. Its protein is CASSLPGEKLFF.

There are a few counts of this clonotype. The rearrangement joins TRBV2 to TRBJ2-7; 8 bases match TRBD1. With 1 base clipped from V and 2 bases from J, the junction kept 1 base outside the gene matches. The germline gives CDR1 SNHLY, CDR2 FYNNEI. CDR3 size: 14 residues. CDR3 residues: CASSEGTGPYEQYF. The CDR3, as DNA: TGTGCCAGCAGTGAAGGGACAGGGCCCTACGAGCAGTACTTC.

This clonotype was detected a few times. The rearrangement links TRBV5-1 to TRBJ2-2; 7 nucleotides line up with TRBD1. This CDR3 contains 15 residues. CDR1 and CDR2 from the germline V gene are SGHRS and YFSETQ. Unmatched junction bases numbered 3, after V lost 1 base and J lost 3 bases. Written as DNA, the CDR3 is TGCGCCAGCAGCTTGAGGACAGGAGACACCGGGGAGCTGTTTTTT. It specifies CASSLRTGDTGELFF.

The sample holds many counts of this clonotype. The chain uses TRBV12-3 or TRBV12-4 and TRBJ1-5, with a tentative D call TRBD1 (6 bases). V was shortened by 7 bases and J by 4 bases, with 14 bases between the two germline ends. This CDR3 has 14 residues. CDR3 sequence reads: CASTFSGENQPQHF. CDR3 coding DNA: TGTGCCAGCACCTTCTCAGGGGAAAATCAGCCCCAGCATTTT.

This clonotype appeared a few times. This rearrangement joins TRBV5-1 to TRBJ2-3, with a weak D call TRBD2 (6 bases). Trimming shortened V by 4 bases and J by 3 bases, and 12 bases separated the two germline ends. CDR1 is SGHRS, CDR2 YFSETQ, per germline. CDR3 length: 14 residues. The CDR3 here is CASSGGTWTDTQYF. The DNA of the CDR3 is TGCGCCAGCAGCGGAGGGACCTGGACAGATACGCAGTATTTT.

This clonotype has a handful of counts. This rearrangement joins TRBV7-8 to TRBJ2-1; D possibly uses TRBD1 or TRBD2 (6 bases each). Germline V gene lookup returns CDR1 SGHVS and CDR2 FQNEAQ. The CDR3 consists of 15 residues. V lost 1 base and J 2 bases, leaving 9 bases between the germline ends. This CDR3 reads CASSLDRGPYNEQFF. CDR3 in DNA: TGTGCCAGCAGCTTAGATCGGGGGCCCTACAATGAGCAGTTCTTC.

The chain recombines TRBV3-1 with TRBJ1-5; D gene ambiguous. Between the trimmed V and J ends, which lost 6 bases and 0 bases, there was a span of 9 bases. Germline CDR1 LGHDT, CDR2 YNNKEL (reference sequence). The CDR3 is 14 amino acids. The CDR3 DNA reads as TGTGCCAGCAGTCCAGACTATAGCAATCAGCCCCAGCATTTT. Its protein is CASSPDYSNQPQHF.

V is TRBV7-2 and J is TRBJ2-7; 7 bases align to TRBD1. Germline CDR1 SGHTA, CDR2 FQGNSA. V was pared by 1 base and J by 4 bases, with 7 bases of the junction left unmatched. The CDR3 totals 15 residues. The CDR3 DNA is TGTGCCAGCAGCTTAGTACCAGGGGGAACGTACGAGCAGTACTTC. Its protein is CASSLVPGGTYEQYF.

This clonotype has at least ten counts. The chain combines TRBV12-3 or TRBV12-4 with TRBJ2-5; unclear D gene. This CDR3 has 13 residues. V lost 3 bases and J 2 bases, leaving 7 bases between the germline ends. The CDR3 loop is CASSLLGQETQYF. CDR3 in DNA: TGTGCCAGCAGTTTGCTAGGGCAAGAGACCCAGTACTTC.

The chain couples TRBV7-2 to TRBJ2-5; the match to TRBD2 covers 8 bases. Trimming cost V 4 bases and J 2 bases; bases outside gene matches: 12. CDR1 is SGHTA, CDR2 FQGNSA, per germline. This CDR3 comprises 17 residues. The CDR3 DNA sequence: TGTGCCAGCAGCTCACCCCCCGGCGAGCGGGGGCAAGAGACCCAGTACTTC. Amino acid sequence: CASSSPPGERGQETQYF.

The genes are TRBV7-2 and TRBJ1-1; no definite D call. V gave up 6 bases and J gave up 1 base, with 9 bases separating them. The V gene's germline CDR1 is SGHTA and CDR2 FQGNSA. The CDR3 runs to 13 residues. CDR3: CASSTDKNTEAFF. The CDR3 coding sequence is TGTGCCAGCAGTACCGACAAGAACACTGAAGCTTTCTTT. The full variable domain, rest sourced from reference TRBV7-2 and TRBJ1-1, is GAGVSQSPSNKVTEKGKDVELRCDPISGHTALYWYRQSLGQGLEFLIYFQGNSAPDKSGLPSDRFSAERTGGSVSTLTIQRTQQEDSAVYLCASSTDKNTEAFFGQGTRLTVV.

This clonotype was detected only a few times. The J gene is TRBJ1-2, the V gene TRBV11-2; 7 bases agree with TRBD1. The CDR3 is 14 amino acids. Germline values: CDR1 SGHAT, CDR2 FQNNGV. Losses at the gene ends were 3 bases for V and 6 bases for J; bases not matched to a gene: 7. The CDR3 here is CASSLNTDRDGYTF. The CDR3 DNA sequence: TGTGCCAGCAGCTTGAACACAGACAGGGATGGCTACACCTTC. Complete variable domain (other parts from reference TRBV11-2 and TRBJ1-2): EAGVAQSPRYKIIEKRQSVAFWCNPISGHATLYWYQQILGQGPKLLIQFQNNGVVDDSQLPKDRFSAERLKGVDSTLKIQPAKLEDSAVYLCASSLNTDRDGYTFGSGTRLTVV.

This clonotype was recorded at least ten times. This chain uses TRBV7-2 with TRBJ1-6; 7 bases align to TRBD1. The germline CDR1 and CDR2 sequences are SGHTA and FQGNSA. J was trimmed by 12 bases and V by 1 base; bases with no gene match: 3. The CDR3 contains 13 residues. DNA for the CDR3: TGTGCCAGCAGCTTAGAACAGGGGCTACCCCTCCACTTT. Encoded protein: CASSLEQGLPLHF.

This clonotype was seen a handful of times. The chain employs TRBV5-1 and TRBJ1-6, with 8 bases fitting TRBD1. The CDR3 is made up of 15 amino acids. Germline CDR1 reads SGHRS; CDR2 reads YFSETQ. V lost 3 bases and J lost 7; bases outside the gene matches: 6. CDR3 DNA: TGCGCCAGCAGCTGGAAGGACAGGGAGAATTCACCCCTCCACTTT. Translation: CASSWKDRENSPLHF.